These 27 T cell receptor beta chains were sequenced from one sample in a study of T cell clones after liver transplantation. Method: immunoSEQ multiplex PCR; TCRdb's copy keeps in-frame clones and lacks some. The sample includes under 60,000 clones, approximately 77% of them seen just once. The material was CD4+ T cells from blood, obtained at the 22-month timepoint. The source of these receptors is a human patient who received a liver transplant. Some T cells may originate from the graft donor.

V and J are TRBV11-2 and TRBJ1-5; 7 bases are a match to TRBD1. The CDR3 runs to 14 residues. Germline trimming cut 6 bases from V and 6 bases from J; bases unmatched to any gene: 8. Germline V CDR1 and CDR2: SGHAT, FQNNGV. Here the CDR3 reads CASSTQGGRQPQHF. DNA of the CDR3: TGTGCCAGCAGTACCCAGGGGGGCCGTCAGCCCCAGCATTTT.

The chain joins TRBV4-1 to TRBJ1-2, with a weak D call TRBD1 (5 bases). This CDR3 spans 12 amino acids. Per germline, CDR1 MGHRA and CDR2 YSYEKL. V was trimmed by 3 bases and J by 9 bases, leaving 11 bases between them. The CDR3 DNA reads as TGCGCCAGCAGCCAGGGGGAGGGGAGCTACACCTTC. Translation: CASSQGEGSYTF.

The chain combines TRBV5-1 with TRBJ2-2, with no clear D. CDR1 and CDR2 from the germline V gene are SGHRS and YFSETQ. The CDR3 sequence is 15 residues long. V lost 4 bases and J lost 0, with 10 bases in between. CDR3 region: CASSGLHSNTGELFF. The DNA of the CDR3 is TGCGCCAGCAGCGGTCTTCACTCGAACACCGGGGAGCTGTTTTTT.

This clone was found once. This rearrangement joins TRBV7-9 to TRBJ2-5, with D possibly being TRBD2 (6 bases). Looked up from germline, CDR1 is SEHNR and CDR2 is FQNEAQ (reference sequence). The length of the CDR3 is 15 residues. V lost 5 bases to trimming and J lost 5 bases, with 18 bases between them. The CDR3 DNA is TGTGCCAGCAGCCGCGGGACTGTGCCGTCGGAGACCCAGTACTTC. Residues: CASSRGTVPSETQYF.

This chain connects TRBV4-1 to TRBJ1-3; possibly TRBD1 for D (5 bases). CDR3 length: 15 residues. The germline V gene has CDR1 MGHRA and CDR2 YSYEKL. V dropped 1 base and J dropped 4 bases, with 11 bases sitting between them. This CDR3 reads CASSQVPGRGNTIYF. DNA for the CDR3: TGCGCCAGCAGCCAAGTGCCAGGGCGAGGAAACACCATATATTTT.

This clone was observed a few times. This sequence joins TRBV6-1 and TRBJ1-6, with D perhaps TRBD1 (5 bases). Germline V gene sequence: CDR1 MNHNS, CDR2 SASEGT. Deletions cut 3 bases from V and 7 bases from J, with 7 bases between. The length of the CDR3 is 13 residues. CDR3 bases: TGTGCCAGCAGTGACCGACAGAATTCACCCCTCCACTTT. Its translation is CASSDRQNSPLHF.

The rearrangement links TRBV28 to TRBJ1-1, with 7 bases that match TRBD1. V lost 10 bases and J lost 4; bases outside the gene matches: 12. Germline CDR1 is MDHEN and CDR2 is SYDVKM. The CDR3 contains 14 residues. The CDR3 nucleotides are TGTGCCACCTCCCAGGGGGGGCGGGGCACTGAAGCTTTCTTT. This sequence encodes CATSQGGRGTEAFF.

V is TRBV7-2 and J is TRBJ2-3; 14 nucleotides line up with TRBD2. The V gene end was trimmed by 10 bases and the J gene end by 1 base; junction bases not matched to a gene: 13. This CDR3 contains 18 residues. From germline, CDR1 is SGHTA and CDR2 FQGNSA. CDR3 in DNA: TGTGCCACGGCGGGACTAGCGGGGGCCCCCTATCGCACAGATACGCAGTATTTT. Translated: CATAGLAGAPYRTDTQYF.

CDR3 sequence reads: CASSQENRYYGYTF. The CDR3 DNA is TGTGCCAGCAGCCAAGAAAACCGATACTATGGCTACACCTTC. The rearrangement uses TRBV14 and TRBJ1-2, with D hard to call. CDR1 and CDR2 (germline): SGHDN, FVKESK. The V gene lost 0 bases and the J gene lost 3 bases, with 8 bases spanning the gap. This CDR3 is built from 14 residues. Filled out from reference TRBV14 and TRBJ1-2, the complete variable domain reads EAGVTQFPSHSVIEKGQTVTLRCDPISGHDNLYWYRRVMGKEIKFLLHFVKESKQDESGMPNNRFLAERTGGTYSTLKVQPAELEDSGVYFCASSQENRYYGYTFGSGTRLTVV.

V usage is TRBV29-1 and J usage is TRBJ2-1, with a possible D match to TRBD1 (5 bases). CDR3 length: 12 residues. Germline V gene sequence: CDR1 SQVTM, CDR2 ANQGSEA. V dropped 4 bases and J dropped 9 bases, with 13 bases sitting between them. The CDR3 DNA sequence: TGCAGCGTTGGTTGGGGCGCAGGTGAGCAGTTCTTC. Its translation: CSVGWGAGEQFF.

The rearrangement uses TRBV28 and TRBJ1-3; the D is unclear. Germline V CDR1 and CDR2: MDHEN, SYDVKM. V was cut by 10 bases and J by 6 bases, with 7 bases left in between. This CDR3 is 10 amino acids long. The CDR3 DNA is TGTGCCACCCACTTAAACACCATATATTTT. Amino acids: CATHLNTIYF.

The V call is TRBV28, the J call TRBJ1-6; TRBD1 might be the D (6 bases). The CDR3 loop spans 14 amino acids. Germline V lookup: CDR1 MDHEN, CDR2 SYDVKM. V lost 7 bases to trimming and J lost 8 bases, with 15 bases between them. The CDR3 DNA is TGTGCCAGCACCCCGCCAGGGGCTGATTCACCCCTCCACTTT. Encoded protein: CASTPPGADSPLHF.

The V call is TRBV5-6, the J call TRBJ1-2; 7 nucleotides match TRBD1. J gave up 5 bases and V 5 bases, and 6 bases lay outside the gene matches. This CDR3 has 13 residues. Germline lookup yields CDR1 SGHDT and CDR2 YYEEEE. The CDR3 DNA reads TGTGCCAGCAGGATGGGACAGAAGTATGGCTACACCTTC. Its protein product is CASRMGQKYGYTF. Using reference TRBV5-6 and TRBJ1-2 for the parts outside the CDR3, the full variable domain is DAGVTQSPTHLIKTRGQQVTLRCSPKSGHDTVSWYQQALGQGPQFIFQYYEEEERQRGNFPDRFSGHQFPNYSSELNVNALLLGDSALYLCASRMGQKYGYTFGSGTRLTVV.

J is TRBJ2-1 and V is TRBV11-3, with TRBD2 matching 8 bases. V shed 3 bases and J 6 bases; nucleotides not matched to a gene: 7. The CDR3 is made up of 15 amino acids. The germline V gene encodes CDR1 SGHNT and CDR2 YENEEA. CDR3 coding DNA: TGTGCCAGCAGCTTGGGTTCGGGGGGGCGCAATGAGCAGTTCTTC. This gives the protein CASSLGSGGRNEQFF.

The V call is TRBV27, the J call TRBJ1-6, with a possible D match to TRBD1 (5 bases). Germline V gives CDR1 MNHEY, CDR2 SMNVEV (reference sequence). This CDR3 is built from 16 residues. Trimming removed 2 bases at V and 10 bases at J, with 18 bases between. This chain's CDR3 is CASSLSIGDRGSPLHF. CDR3 in DNA: TGTGCCAGCAGTTTAAGTATCGGAGACAGAGGGTCACCCCTCCACTTT.

This clone was counted between two and nine times. The chain is built from TRBV6-1 and TRBJ2-1, with D perhaps TRBD1 (5 bases). This CDR3 has 14 amino acids. Trimming pared 5 bases from V and 7 bases from J, leaving 15 bases between. Germline loops: CDR1 MNHNS, CDR2 SASEGT. The CDR3 bases are TGTGCCAGCAGTCTTGACAGTATGGTTAATGAGCAGTTCTTC. This codes for CASSLDSMVNEQFF.

A few counts support this clone. The V call is TRBV6-6, the J call TRBJ1-5; D is perhaps TRBD1 (5 bases). This CDR3 is built from 13 residues. The V end was cut by 5 bases, the J end by 5 bases, with 10 bases between. Germline V gene sequence: CDR1 MNHNY, CDR2 SVGAGI (reference sequence). CDR3 in amino acids: CASSRQKDQPQHF. The CDR3 DNA sequence: TGTGCCAGCAGTCGACAGAAAGATCAGCCCCAGCATTTT.

The chain joins TRBV30 to TRBJ1-6; tentatively, D is TRBD1 (5 bases). The germline gives CDR1 GTSNPN, CDR2 SVGIG (reference sequence). The CDR3 loop spans 13 amino acids. V was cut by 7 bases and J by 8 bases, with 15 bases left in between. As DNA, the CDR3 is TGTGCCTCGGGACTTCTTCGGGATTCACCCCTCCACTTT. Its translation is CASGLLRDSPLHF.

The chain employs TRBV9 and TRBJ2-3; D is possibly TRBD1 or TRBD2 (5 bases each). V was clipped by 0 bases and J by 0 bases, with 8 bases between them. CDR3 size: 15 residues. The germline CDR1 and CDR2 sequences are SGDLS and YYNGEE. In DNA, the CDR3 is TGTGCCAGCAGCGTAGACGGGGACAGCACAGATACGCAGTATTTT. Its translation is CASSVDGDSTDTQYF.

The CDR3 here is CASRQGGEKLFF. For the CDR3, the DNA is TGTGCCAGCCGACAGGGCGGCGAAAAACTGTTTTTT. This chain links TRBV6-6 with TRBJ1-4, with 7 bases matching TRBD1. This CDR3 has 12 amino acids. The V gene end was trimmed by 8 bases and the J gene end by 8 bases; junction bases not matched to a gene: 5. Germline CDR1 reads MNHNY; CDR2 reads SVGAGI (reference sequence).

The CDR3 spells CASSLVQAGGYTF. The CDR3 bases are TGCGCCAGCAGCTTGGTACAGGCAGGTGGCTACACCTTC. V is TRBV5-1 and J is TRBJ1-2; a weak D match, TRBD1 (5 bases). Germline CDR1 SGHRS, CDR2 YFSETQ. The germline V and J ends were trimmed by 0 bases and 7 bases, with 10 bases remaining between them. CDR3 length: 13 amino acids.

The CDR3 bases are TGTGCCAGCAGTTACGCTGTTCGGGATACGCAGTATTTT. It is translated as CASSYAVRDTQYF. This chain links TRBV6-5 with TRBJ2-3, with D unclear. The germline gives CDR1 MNHEY, CDR2 SVGAGI. V was cut by 2 bases and J by 6 bases, with 9 bases left in between. This CDR3 is 13 amino acids long.

The J gene is TRBJ2-2, the V gene TRBV5-1, with D unclear. CDR3 length: 12 residues. Germline loops: CDR1 SGHRS, CDR2 YFSETQ. The V end was cut by 0 bases, the J end by 8 bases, with 5 bases between. DNA for the CDR3: TGCGCCAGCAGCTTGGAACGGGGGGAGCTGTTTTTT. Translation: CASSLERGELFF.

This clone was counted once. The chain has TRBV5-1 and TRBJ2-1; possible D gene TRBD1, 6 bases. Germline V CDR1 and CDR2: SGHRS, YFSETQ. V gave up 1 base and J gave up 7 bases, with 18 bases separating them. The CDR3 totals 16 residues. In nucleotides, the CDR3 is TGCGCCAGCAGCTTGTGGGGGCAGGGATCCGAGAATGAGCAGTTCTTC. It encodes CASSLWGQGSENEQFF.

The rearrangement joins TRBV7-9 to TRBJ2-7; D is ambiguous. Germline CDR1 and CDR2: SEHNR and FQNEAQ (reference sequence). This CDR3 region has 13 residues. Trimming left V 1 base short and J 3 bases short, with 7 bases between. Here the CDR3 reads CASSLGGGYEQYF. The CDR3 DNA sequence: TGTGCCAGCAGCTTAGGTGGCGGCTACGAGCAGTACTTC. The full variable domain, in which reference TRBV7-9 and TRBJ2-7 provide the parts outside the CDR3, is DTGVSQNPRHKITKRGQNVTFRCDPISEHNRLYWYRQTLGQGPEFLTYFQNEAQLEKSRLLSDRFSAERPKGSFSTLEIQRTEQGDSAMYLCASSLGGGYEQYFGPGTRLTVT.

This chain connects TRBV4-2 to TRBJ1-3; maybe TRBD1 (6 bases). Germline V gives CDR1 LGHNA, CDR2 YNFKEQ. The CDR3 has 18 amino acids. V lost 5 bases and J 1 base, leaving 21 bases between the germline ends. The CDR3 nucleotides are TGTGCCAGCAGCAGCGGTTTCGGGGGGGGCCTGTCTGGAAACACCATATATTTT. This codes for CASSSGFGGGLSGNTIYF.

This clone was recorded a few times. V gene TRBV7-9 combines with J gene TRBJ1-6; D is possibly TRBD1 (6 bases). Per the germline V gene, CDR1 is SEHNR and CDR2 is FQNEAQ (reference sequence). V was cut by 0 bases and J by 10 bases, with 13 bases left in between. The length of the CDR3 is 15 residues. The CDR3 sequence: CASSLALGGQSPLHF. CDR3 bases: TGTGCCAGCAGCTTAGCGTTGGGGGGACAATCACCCCTCCACTTT. The full variable domain, in which reference TRBV7-9 and TRBJ1-6 provide the parts outside the CDR3, is DTGVSQNPRHKITKRGQNVTFRCDPISEHNRLYWYRQTLGQGPEFLTYFQNEAQLEKSRLLSDRFSAERPKGSFSTLEIQRTEQGDSAMYLCASSLALGGQSPLHFGNGTRLTVT.